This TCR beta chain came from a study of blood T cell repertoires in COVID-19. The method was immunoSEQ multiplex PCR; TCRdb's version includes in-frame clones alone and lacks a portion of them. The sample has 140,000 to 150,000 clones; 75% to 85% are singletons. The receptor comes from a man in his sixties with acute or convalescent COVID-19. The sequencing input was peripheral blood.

Here the CDR3 reads CASSQDFFGRGYEQYF. CDR3 nucleotides: TGTGCCAGCAGCCAAGACTTTTTTGGCAGAGGATACGAGCAGTACTTC. This chain uses TRBV14 with TRBJ2-7; no definite D call. The CDR3 sequence is 16 residues long. Germline V lookup: CDR1 SGHDN, CDR2 FVKESK. V was clipped by 0 bases and J by 4 bases, with 16 bases between them.